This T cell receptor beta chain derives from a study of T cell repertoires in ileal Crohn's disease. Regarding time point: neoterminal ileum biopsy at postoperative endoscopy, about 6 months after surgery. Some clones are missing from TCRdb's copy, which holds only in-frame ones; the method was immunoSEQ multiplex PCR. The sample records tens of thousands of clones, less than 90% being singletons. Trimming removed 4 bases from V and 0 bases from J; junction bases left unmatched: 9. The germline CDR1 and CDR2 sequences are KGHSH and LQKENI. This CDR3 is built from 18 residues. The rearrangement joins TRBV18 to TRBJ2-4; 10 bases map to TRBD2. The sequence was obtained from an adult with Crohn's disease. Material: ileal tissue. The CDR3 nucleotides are TGTGCCAGCTCACAAAAGGGACTAGCGTTAGTAGCCAAAAACATTCAGTACTTC. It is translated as CASSQKGLALVAKNIQYF.